Listed below are T cell receptor beta chains from one sample, sequenced in a study of blood T cell repertoires in COVID-19. Data came from immunoSEQ multiplex PCR; TCRdb stores just in-frame clones and leaves some out. The sample has about 50,000 clones, 65% to 85% seen once. Sequencing was done on a sample of peripheral blood. These TCRs come from a woman aged 80 or over with acute or convalescent COVID-19. CDR3s include the opening cysteine and the closing phenylalanine or tryptophan. D genes are given only for firm matches. A row's size may be missing; if present it is once, few, many or a size class.

size	V	D	J	DNA	CDR3
-	TRBV19	TRBD1	TRBJ2-1	TGTGCCAGTAGCGAAAGGGGACAGGGGGTCGATGAGCAGTTCTTC	CASSERGQGVDEQFF
-	TRBV7-9	-	TRBJ2-1	TGTGCCAGCAGCTTAGTAGCGAGCTCCTACAATGAGCAGTTCTTC	CASSLVASSYNEQFF
-	TRBV2	TRBD1	TRBJ1-6	TGTGCCAGCACGTCGACAGGGAATTCACCCCTCCACTTT	CASTSTGNSPLHF
-	TRBV6-1	-	TRBJ1-1	TGTGCCAGCAGTGAAAGTCCGGGAATTAACACTGAAGCTTTCTTT	CASSESPGINTEAFF
-	TRBV5-1	TRBD1	TRBJ1-1	TGCGCCAGCAGCTTACAGGGGGTGGGCACTGAAGCTTTCTTT	CASSLQGVGTEAFF
-	TRBV7-2	-	TRBJ1-5	TGTGCCAGCAGCTTGGACATCGGGAGCAATCAGCCCCAGCATTTT	CASSLDIGSNQPQHF
-	TRBV9	TRBD2	TRBJ2-7	TGTGCCAGCAGCGCCGGGACTAGCGGGGGGAGGTACGAGCAGTACTTC	CASSAGTSGGRYEQYF
-	TRBV6-5	TRBD1	TRBJ1-2	TGTGCCAGCAGTTACGCGAGGAGGGGGCTGGGTGGCTACACCTTC	CASSYARRGLGGYTF
-	TRBV9	-	TRBJ1-2	TGTGCCAGCAGCTCCTCCCCGAACTATGGCTACACCTTC	CASSSSPNYGYTF
-	TRBV12-3/TRBV12-4	-	TRBJ1-1	TGTGCCAGCAGTTTGCGGGTCGGGGCTTTCTTT	CASSLRVGAFF
-	TRBV14	TRBD1	TRBJ1-2	TGTGCCAGCAGCGCAAGACAGGGGGCGGACTATGGCTACACCTTC	CASSARQGADYGYTF
-	TRBV19	-	TRBJ2-2	TGTGCCAGTAGTATCAGCACCGGGGAGCTGTTTTTT	CASSISTGELFF
-	TRBV6-5	TRBD1	TRBJ2-7	TGTGCCAGCAGGCCAGGACAGGGGACCTACGAGCAGTACTTC	CASRPGQGTYEQYF
-	TRBV12-3/TRBV12-4	TRBD2	TRBJ2-5	TGTGCCAGCAGTTTAGCGGGGGGGGAGACCCAGTACTTC	CASSLAGGETQYF
once	TRBV6-5	-	TRBJ1-1	TGTGCCAGCAGTTCTAGACAGATTGAAGCTTTCTTT	CASSSRQIEAFF
-	TRBV2	TRBD1	TRBJ1-5	TGTGCCAGCAGTGCAGGGGGTATGGTTCAGCCCCAGCATTTT	CASSAGGMVQPQHF
-	TRBV29-1	TRBD1	TRBJ1-2	TGCAGCGTTGGATCGACAGGGGGCGGGTATGGCTACACCTTC	CSVGSTGGGYGYTF
-	TRBV14	-	TRBJ1-2	TGTGCCAGCAGCCAAGTTCCCACAGGGCTAAGGGGCTACACCTTC	CASSQVPTGLRGYTF
-	TRBV19	-	TRBJ1-6	TGTGCCAGTAGTATAGATCGCAGGACGGGGTTAAGTTCCTATAATTCACCCCTCCACTTT	CASSIDRRTGLSSYNSPLHF
-	TRBV5-1	-	TRBJ1-2	TGCGCCAGCAGCGTGACTTGGGGCTACACCTTC	CASSVTWGYTF
few	TRBV4-1	TRBD2	TRBJ2-1	TGCGCCAGCAGCCAAGAGCTAGCGGGGATATCCTACAATGAGCAGTTCTTC	CASSQELAGISYNEQFF
-	TRBV4-2	-	TRBJ1-3	TGTGCCAGCAGCCAAGATCTGGCAGGGATGATCTCTGGAAACACCATATATTTT	CASSQDLAGMISGNTIYF
-	TRBV4-1	-	TRBJ1-2	TGCGCCAGCAGCCAAGTGGTCAACTACTATGGCTACACCTTC	CASSQVVNYYGYTF
-	TRBV12-3/TRBV12-4	-	TRBJ1-2	TGTGCCAGCAGTTTAACAGGGAACTATGGCTACACCTTC	CASSLTGNYGYTF
-	TRBV19	-	TRBJ1-1	TGTGCCAGTAGTATCCCGTTGGGGGGAGTGGGCACTGAAGCTTTCTTT	CASSIPLGGVGTEAFF
once	TRBV3-1/TRBV3-2	TRBD2	TRBJ2-3	TGTGCCAGCAGCCAAGAAGGGCGGGGGGTCACAGATACGCAGTATTTT	CASSQEGRGVTDTQYF
-	TRBV5-8	-	TRBJ1-5	TGTGCCAGCAGCGCCTCCCGGGATCAGCCCCAGCATTTT	CASSASRDQPQHF
-	TRBV30	-	TRBJ1-1	TGTGCCTGGAGGGGAGACAGGAGGAACACTGAAGCTTTCTTT	CAWRGDRRNTEAFF
-	TRBV18	-	TRBJ2-3	TGTGCCAGCTCACCAAGGGGGAGTCCGGGCACAGATACGCAGTATTTT	CASSPRGSPGTDTQYF
-	TRBV18	-	TRBJ1-2	TGTGCCAGCTCACCACCGGGGCTAGGAGGCTACACCTTC	CASSPPGLGGYTF
-	TRBV6-5	TRBD1	TRBJ1-1	TGTGCCAGCAGGCGGGACAGGGGGCTGACTGAAGCTTTCTTT	CASRRDRGLTEAFF
-	TRBV2	-	TRBJ2-7	TGTGCCAGCAGTGAGATGGACAGAAACTACGAGCAGTACTTC	CASSEMDRNYEQYF
-	TRBV5-8	TRBD2	TRBJ2-1	TGTGCCAGCAGCCCCGGGACTAGCGTTAACAATGAGCAGTTCTTC	CASSPGTSVNNEQFF
medium-sized	TRBV15	TRBD1	TRBJ1-2	TGTGCCACCAGCAGCGGGACAGACTATGGCTACACCTTC	CATSSGTDYGYTF
-	TRBV28	TRBD2	TRBJ2-1	TGTGCCAGCAGTTCTTATACCCCGTTTGGTAGCGGGGGGGTAGATGAGCAGTTCTTC	CASSSYTPFGSGGVDEQFF
-	TRBV6-1	TRBD1	TRBJ2-2	TGTGCCAGCAGTGACCGCCATGGGACAGGGGGGGAGCTGTTTTTT	CASSDRHGTGGELFF
-	TRBV5-4	TRBD1	TRBJ1-2	TGTGCCAGCAGCCCTAACCTACAGGGGCGGGCGAACTATGGCTACACCTTC	CASSPNLQGRANYGYTF
-	TRBV11-2	TRBD1	TRBJ1-6	TGTGCCAGCACCTCTCAGGGACAGGGAAATTCACCCCTCCACTTT	CASTSQGQGNSPLHF
few	TRBV14	-	TRBJ1-1	TGTGCCAGCAGCCAAGGACAGGTACCTTATGAAGCTTTCTTT	CASSQGQVPYEAFF
-	TRBV5-1	-	TRBJ1-2	TGCGCCAGCAGCCGGGACATTTCTAACTATGGCTACACCTTC	CASSRDISNYGYTF
-	TRBV11-2	-	TRBJ1-6	TGTGCCAGCAGCTTAGACAGGGGCCCTAATTCACCCCTCCACTTT	CASSLDRGPNSPLHF
-	TRBV4-2	-	TRBJ2-3	TGTGCCAGCAGCCAGAACCTAGAGATCTCCACAGATACGCAGTATTTT	CASSQNLEISTDTQYF
few	TRBV9	-	TRBJ1-1	TGTGCCAGCAGCTTCACAGTGAACACTGAAGCTTTCTTT	CASSFTVNTEAFF
-	TRBV3-1/TRBV3-2	TRBD1	TRBJ1-2	TGTGCCAGCAGCCCAGGACAGGGATACTATGGCTACACCTTC	CASSPGQGYYGYTF
-	TRBV9	TRBD1	TRBJ1-6	TGTGCCGGAAAACAGGGGGCGCATGGACGATCACCCCTCCACTTT	CAGKQGAHGRSPLHF
-	TRBV18	-	TRBJ1-5	TGTGCCAGCTCACCCGACAGAAATCAGCCCCAGCATTTT	CASSPDRNQPQHF
-	TRBV5-6	TRBD1	TRBJ1-3	TGTGCCAGCAGCTACGGGACAGGGGGCGTTCGCACCATATATTTT	CASSYGTGGVRTIYF
-	TRBV27	TRBD1	TRBJ2-1	TGTGCCAGCAGTTCCTTGACAGGGCGGAATGAGCAGTTCTTC	CASSSLTGRNEQFF
few	TRBV19	TRBD1	TRBJ1-5	TGTGCCAGTAGTGTACAGGGGGACGACCGGCAGCCCCAGCATTTT	CASSVQGDDRQPQHF
-	TRBV4-2	-	TRBJ1-3	TGTGCCAGCAGCCAACAACCCGCAATAGTTGTCTCTGGAAACACCATATATTTT	CASSQQPAIVVSGNTIYF
-	TRBV28	-	TRBJ1-2	TGTGCCAGCCTGGGAGGGGCCCAGGTAGGCTACACCTTC	CASLGGAQVGYTF
-	TRBV3-1/TRBV3-2	TRBD2	TRBJ2-7	TGTGCCAGCAGCCCACCCGGGGGGAACAGCTACGAGCAGTACTTC	CASSPPGGNSYEQYF
-	TRBV6-5	TRBD1	TRBJ1-1	TGTGCCAGCAGTTACTCTACAGGGGTCGACACTGAAGCTTTCTTT	CASSYSTGVDTEAFF
-	TRBV5-1	TRBD1	TRBJ2-7	TGCGCCAGCAGCTTGTCAGGGGGTCTCTACGAGCAGTACTTC	CASSLSGGLYEQYF
-	TRBV6-1	-	TRBJ2-5	TGTGCCAGCAGTGACGACAGTGGGAAAGTGACCCAGTACTTC	CASSDDSGKVTQYF
medium-sized	TRBV30	TRBD1	TRBJ1-2	TGTGCCTGGACTCCGCAGGGACAGTCTTTTATCGGGTGCACCTTC	CAWTPQGQSFIGCTF